This T cell receptor (beta chain) was identified in a study of blood T cell repertoires in COVID-19. The overall study: Samples of COVID-19 (acute and convalescent) were obtained from the United States, Italy and Spain. Sample material is recorded as cDNA or gDNA derived from T cells, B-cell-depleted T cells, or PBMCs.

J was trimmed by 5 bases and V by 0 bases; bases with no gene match: 2. Per the germline V gene, CDR1 is SGHNT and CDR2 is YYREEE (reference sequence). The CDR3 totals 14 residues. Method: immunoSEQ multiplex PCR; TCRdb's copy keeps in-frame clones and lacks some. This sample has 180,000 or so clones, with approximately 89% found just once. The sequencing input was peripheral blood. The V call is TRBV5-4, the J call TRBJ1-1; 9 bases agree with TRBD1. The source of this sequence is a woman aged 55-69 years with acute or convalescent COVID-19. CDR3: CASSLVTGGTEAFF. As DNA, the CDR3 is TGTGCCAGCAGCTTGGTGACAGGGGGGACTGAAGCTTTCTTT. The whole variable domain, remainder taken from reference TRBV5-4 and TRBJ1-1, is ETGVTQSPTHLIKTRGQQVTLRCSSQSGHNTVSWYQQALGQGPQFIFQYYREEENGRGNFPPRFSGLQFPNYSSELNVNALELDDSALYLCASSLVTGGTEAFFGQGTRLTVV.